Presented here are 17 T cell receptor beta chains from one specimen sequenced in a study of human T cells and chemical hapten exposure. TCRdb reanalysed the 5' RACE reads using MiXCR and keeps one entry per CDR3 protein. Of 95,000 to 120,000 distinct CDR3 sequences detected, more than 15% appear once; the ten largest clones hold roughly 3.1%. The authors extracted total RNA from unfractionated whole blood. These receptors all come from a human donor in good health.

This chain links TRBV27 with TRBJ1-1; 8 bases line up with TRBD1. This CDR3 is 13 amino acids long. Germline values: CDR1 MNHEY, CDR2 SMNVEV (reference sequence). Losses at the gene ends were 4 bases for V and 6 bases for J; bases not matched to a gene: 4. This CDR3 is CASSWTGNAEAFF. In nucleotides, the CDR3 is TGTGCCAGCAGTTGGACAGGGAATGCTGAAGCTTTCTTT.

In nucleotides, the CDR3 is TGTGCCAGCAAAAATCAACCCGCTGACTATGGCTACACCTTC. Its translation: CASKNQPADYGYTF. The chain employs TRBV28 and TRBJ1-2, with D unresolved. Trimming removed 7 bases at V and 3 bases at J, with 15 bases between. Germline-derived CDR1 and CDR2 are MDHEN and SYDVKM. The CDR3 runs 14 residues.

This clonotype appeared a single time. One end of the junction varies from germline; a read error may be responsible. The chain links TRBV7-7 to TRBJ2-5, with 7 bases that match TRBD2. CDR3 length: 17 residues. Germline lookup yields CDR1 SSHAT and CDR2 FNYEAQ (reference sequence). In DNA, the CDR3 is TGTGCTAGCAGCCCACCCCTACTTTCCGGGACTATGGAGACCCAGTACTTC. Its translation: CASSPPLLSGTMETQYF.

This clonotype was found a few times. The chain combines TRBV6-5 with TRBJ1-1; TRBD1 matches 7 bases. V shed 6 bases, J shed 1 base, and the junction held 11 bases outside the gene matches. The CDR3 has 16 residues. Germline assignment: CDR1 MNHEY and CDR2 SVGAGI. The CDR3, as DNA: TGTGCCAGCAGGACGACAGGGATTCGGCGGAACACTGAAGCTTTCTTT. Amino acids: CASRTTGIRRNTEAFF.

This clonotype was observed a few times. J is TRBJ2-5 and V is TRBV6-2 or TRBV6-3; 10 nucleotides line up with TRBD2. The CDR3 is 15 residues long. The J segment lost 5 bases and the V segment lost 0 bases, leaving 3 bases of the junction unmatched. Per germline, CDR1 MNHEY and CDR2 SVGEGT. This CDR3 is CASSYSASGSETQYF. CDR3 coding DNA: TGTGCCAGCAGTTACTCGGCTAGCGGGAGTGAGACCCAGTACTTC.

The CDR3 coding sequence is TGTGCCAGCAGCCGCTCCGGGACAGCCACCGGGGAGCTGTTTTTT. Protein product: CASSRSGTATGELFF. The V and J genes are TRBV11-3 and TRBJ2-2; 7 bases align to TRBD1. J gave up 4 bases and V 5 bases, and 7 bases lay outside the gene matches. This CDR3 spans 15 amino acids. Germline-derived CDR1 and CDR2 are SGHNT and YENEEA.

J is TRBJ1-5 and V is TRBV19, with D perhaps TRBD1 (5 bases). This CDR3 is 12 amino acids long. Trimming removed 2 bases at V and 9 bases at J, with 8 bases between. CDR1 is LNHDA and CDR2 is SQIVND in the germline V gene (reference sequence). This CDR3 is CASSIRGGPQHF. The CDR3 nucleotides read TGTGCCAGTAGTATACGGGGCGGGCCCCAGCATTTT. Supplemented by reference TRBV19 and TRBJ1-5, the full variable domain reads DGGITQSPKYLFRKEGQNVTLSCEQNLNHDAMYWYRQDPGQGLRLIYYSQIVNDFQKGDIAEGYSVSREKKESFPLTVTSAQKNPTAFYLCASSIRGGPQHFGDGTRLSIL.

This clonotype occurred many times. The V gene is TRBV28, the J gene TRBJ1-2, with TRBD1 identical over 8 bases. The V gene's germline CDR1 is MDHEN and CDR2 SYDVKM. V gave up 5 bases and J gave up 2 bases; unmatched junction bases: 10. The CDR3 contains 16 residues. For the CDR3, the DNA is TGTGCCAGCAGTCCCGGACAGGGAAAAGTCAACTATGGCTACACCTTC. It specifies CASSPGQGKVNYGYTF.

This clonotype appeared a few times. This rearrangement joins TRBV9 to TRBJ2-3; 11 bases are a match to TRBD2. The CDR3 runs 17 residues. Losses at the gene ends were 0 bases for V and 1 base for J; bases not matched to a gene: 4. Germline assignment: CDR1 SGDLS and CDR2 YYNGEE. The CDR3 loop reads CASSVAGLAGRTDTQYF. The CDR3 nucleotides read TGTGCCAGCAGCGTAGCTGGACTAGCGGGTCGCACAGATACGCAGTATTTT.

This rearrangement joins TRBV4-1 to TRBJ2-7; 15 bases match TRBD2. V lost 4 bases and J lost 7; bases outside the gene matches: 5. Looked up from germline, CDR1 is MGHRA and CDR2 is YSYEKL. The CDR3 is 15 amino acids. CDR3 sequence reads: CASSPAGTSGREQYF. In DNA form, the CDR3 reads TGCGCCAGCAGCCCAGCCGGGACTAGCGGGAGGGAGCAGTACTTC.

This clonotype was counted between two and nine times. The rearrangement joins TRBV28 to TRBJ2-1; D is unresolved. The germline V gene encodes CDR1 MDHEN and CDR2 SYDVKM. Trimming took off 5 bases at V and 12 bases at J, with 11 bases between the two ends. This CDR3 has 11 residues. The CDR3 coding sequence is TGTGCCAGCAGTGGAGCCTTACCGCAGTTCTTC. It translates to CASSGALPQFF.

The rearrangement uses TRBV20-1 and TRBJ2-3, with D maybe TRBD2 (6 bases). In germline, CDR1 is DFQATT, CDR2 SNEGSKA (reference sequence). V lost 6 bases, J lost 4 bases, and 11 bases lay in between. CDR3 length: 12 amino acids. The CDR3 region is CSAGLSADTQYF. The CDR3 region has the DNA TGCAGTGCCGGACTATCAGCAGATACGCAGTATTTT.

This chain uses TRBV29-1 with TRBJ2-7; 10 bases agree with TRBD2. Germline assignment: CDR1 SQVTM and CDR2 ANQGSEA. Trimming removed 3 bases from V and 4 bases from J; junction bases left unmatched: 12. The length of the CDR3 is 16 residues. The CDR3 loop is CSVDFTRSGRFYEQYF. For the CDR3, the DNA is TGCAGCGTTGATTTTACACGTAGCGGGAGGTTTTACGAGCAGTACTTC.

The chain recombines TRBV27 with TRBJ2-1, with TRBD2 matching over 16 bases. Trimming removed 6 bases from V and 2 bases from J; junction bases left unmatched: 4. The CDR3 extends over 17 amino acids. CDR1 and CDR2 from the germline V gene are MNHEY and SMNVEV (reference sequence). CDR3 in DNA: TGTGCCAGCAGGGGACTAGCGGGAGGGCCCCCCTACAATGAGCAGTTCTTC. Translated, it gives CASRGLAGGPPYNEQFF.

The V call is TRBV28, the J call TRBJ1-4, with D unclear. CDR1 MDHEN and CDR2 SYDVKM come from the germline V gene. The CDR3 has 13 amino acids. V dropped 6 bases and J dropped 4 bases, with 9 bases sitting between them. The CDR3: CASRPGVNEKLFF. The CDR3 coding sequence is TGTGCCAGCAGGCCAGGAGTTAATGAAAAACTGTTTTTT.

V usage is TRBV2 and J usage is TRBJ2-3; 8 bases match TRBD1. The CDR3 extends over 15 amino acids. Germline V lookup: CDR1 SNHLY, CDR2 FYNNEI. Trimming cost V 5 bases and J 4 bases; bases outside gene matches: 8. The CDR3 DNA follows: TGTGCCAGCAGTATCATGACAGGGGCGGCAGATACGCAGTATTTT. It translates to CASSIMTGAADTQYF.

The chain uses TRBV28 and TRBJ1-2, with TRBD1 matching over 9 bases. Trimming took 4 bases from V and 4 from J; bases not matched to a gene: 13. The CDR3 length is 17 residues. Germline CDR1 and CDR2: MDHEN and SYDVKM. In nucleotides, the CDR3 is TGTGCCAGCAGTTCCTGGACAGGGGCCGGGGTGACCTATGGCTACACCTTC. As protein: CASSSWTGAGVTYGYTF.